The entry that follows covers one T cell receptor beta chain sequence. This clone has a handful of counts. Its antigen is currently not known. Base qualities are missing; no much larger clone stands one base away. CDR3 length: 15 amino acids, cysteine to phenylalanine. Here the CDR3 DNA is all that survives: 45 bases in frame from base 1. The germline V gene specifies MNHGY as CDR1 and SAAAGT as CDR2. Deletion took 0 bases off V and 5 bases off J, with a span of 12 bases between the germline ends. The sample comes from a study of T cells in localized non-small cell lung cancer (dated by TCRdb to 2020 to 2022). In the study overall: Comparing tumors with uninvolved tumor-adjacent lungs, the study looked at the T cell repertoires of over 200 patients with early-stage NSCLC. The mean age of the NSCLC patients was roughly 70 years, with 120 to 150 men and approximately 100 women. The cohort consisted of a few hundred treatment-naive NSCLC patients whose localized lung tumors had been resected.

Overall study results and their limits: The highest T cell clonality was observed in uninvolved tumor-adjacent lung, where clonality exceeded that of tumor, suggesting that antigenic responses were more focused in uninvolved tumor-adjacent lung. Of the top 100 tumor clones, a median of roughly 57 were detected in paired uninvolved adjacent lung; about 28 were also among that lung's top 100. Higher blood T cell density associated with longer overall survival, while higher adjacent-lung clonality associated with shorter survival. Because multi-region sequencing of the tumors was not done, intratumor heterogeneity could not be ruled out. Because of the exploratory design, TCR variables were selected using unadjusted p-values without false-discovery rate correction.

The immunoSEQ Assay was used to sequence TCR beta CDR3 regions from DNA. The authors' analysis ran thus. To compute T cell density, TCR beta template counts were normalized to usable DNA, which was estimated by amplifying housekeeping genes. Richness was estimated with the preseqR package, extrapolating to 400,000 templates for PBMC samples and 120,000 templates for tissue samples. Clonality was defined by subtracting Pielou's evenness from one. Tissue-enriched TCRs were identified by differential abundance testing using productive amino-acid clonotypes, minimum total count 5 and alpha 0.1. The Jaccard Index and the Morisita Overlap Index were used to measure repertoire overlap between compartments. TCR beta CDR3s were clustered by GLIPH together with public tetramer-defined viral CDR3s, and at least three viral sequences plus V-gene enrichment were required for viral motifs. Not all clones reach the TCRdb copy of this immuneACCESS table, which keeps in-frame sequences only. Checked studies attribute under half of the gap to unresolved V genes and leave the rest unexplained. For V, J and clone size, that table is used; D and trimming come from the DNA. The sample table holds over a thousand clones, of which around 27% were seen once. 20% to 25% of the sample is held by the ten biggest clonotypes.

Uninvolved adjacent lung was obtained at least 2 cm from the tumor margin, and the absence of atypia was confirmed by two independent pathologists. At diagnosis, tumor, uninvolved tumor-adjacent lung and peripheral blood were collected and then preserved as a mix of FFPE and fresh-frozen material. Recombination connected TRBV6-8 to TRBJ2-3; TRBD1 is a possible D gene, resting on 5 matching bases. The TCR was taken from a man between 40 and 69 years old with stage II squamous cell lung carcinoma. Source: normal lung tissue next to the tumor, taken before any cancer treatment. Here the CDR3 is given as CASSYSVQGKDTQYF. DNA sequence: TGTGCCAGCAGTTACTCGGTCCAGGGCAAAGATACGCAGTATTTT.